What follows is one TCR beta chain and its context. As yet, its antigen is unknown. No conserved phenylalanine or tryptophan ends this CDR3, so it is likely a read error. This CDR3 has 14 residues. Trimming pared 2 bases from V and 3 bases from J, leaving 13 bases between. The germline V gene has CDR1 SQVTM and CDR2 ANQGSEA. TCRdb used MiXCR to reprocess the reads, holding one entry per CDR3 protein. The table records hundreds of thousands of distinct CDR3 sequences, approximately 31% of them present only once. This record belongs to a study of T cell repertoires in cytomegalovirus infection. At the level of the study: Through public TCR beta signatures, both CMV infection and matching HLA type were indicated. General study results and limits: The ex vivo response was dominated by HLA-C-restricted CMV-specific TCR beta clonotypes.

This TCR came from a human donor in good health (CMV status not recorded). Some clones in this sample may be carry-over from other donors' samples. The genes are TRBV29-1 and TRBJ1-2; tentative D call: TRBD1 (5 bases). The material sequenced was cultured CD8+ T cells from PBMCs, taken from culture after CMV antigen stimulation. CDR3 bases: TGCAGCGTTGAACCCCATGACAGACACTATGGCTACACCTCC. The encoded protein is CSVEPHDRHYGYTS.